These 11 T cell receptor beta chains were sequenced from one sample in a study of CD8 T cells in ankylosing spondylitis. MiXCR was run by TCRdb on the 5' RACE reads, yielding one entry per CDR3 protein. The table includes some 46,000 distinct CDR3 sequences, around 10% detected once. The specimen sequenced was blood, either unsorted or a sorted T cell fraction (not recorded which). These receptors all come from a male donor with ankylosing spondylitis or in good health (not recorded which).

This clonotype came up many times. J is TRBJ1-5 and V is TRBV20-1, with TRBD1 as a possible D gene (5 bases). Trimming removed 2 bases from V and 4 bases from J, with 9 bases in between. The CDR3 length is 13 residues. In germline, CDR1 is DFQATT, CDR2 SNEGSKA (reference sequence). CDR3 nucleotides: TGCAGTGCTAGAAGGGGACGGAATCAGCCCCAGCATTTT. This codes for CSARRGRNQPQHF.

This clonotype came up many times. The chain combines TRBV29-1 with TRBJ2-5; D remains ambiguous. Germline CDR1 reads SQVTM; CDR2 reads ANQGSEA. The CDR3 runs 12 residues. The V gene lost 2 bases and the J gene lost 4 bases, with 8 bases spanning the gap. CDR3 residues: CSVESPRETQYF. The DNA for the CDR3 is TGCAGCGTTGAATCCCCTCGAGAGACCCAGTACTTC. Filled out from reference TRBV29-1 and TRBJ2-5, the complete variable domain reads SAVISQKPSRDICQRGTSLTIQCQVDSQVTMMFWYRQQPGQSLTLIATANQGSEATYESGFVIDKFPISRPNLTFSTLTVSNMSPEDSSIYLCSVESPRETQYFGPGTRLLVL.

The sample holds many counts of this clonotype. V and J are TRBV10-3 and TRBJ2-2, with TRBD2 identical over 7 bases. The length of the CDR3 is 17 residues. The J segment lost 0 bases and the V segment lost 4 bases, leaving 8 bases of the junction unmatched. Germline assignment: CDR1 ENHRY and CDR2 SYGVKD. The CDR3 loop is CAISVGGGVSNTGELFF. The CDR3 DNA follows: TGTGCCATCAGTGTCGGGGGAGGGGTTTCGAACACCGGGGAGCTGTTTTTT.

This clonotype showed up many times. The CDR3 is CASSQDLQLETQYF. CDR3 coding DNA: TGTGCCAGCAGCCAAGATCTACAGCTAGAGACCCAGTACTTC. The rearrangement links TRBV4-2 to TRBJ2-5, with no clear D. This CDR3 has 14 residues. Trimming cost V 0 bases and J 4 bases, with 9 bases left between them. Per germline, CDR1 LGHNA and CDR2 YNFKEQ.

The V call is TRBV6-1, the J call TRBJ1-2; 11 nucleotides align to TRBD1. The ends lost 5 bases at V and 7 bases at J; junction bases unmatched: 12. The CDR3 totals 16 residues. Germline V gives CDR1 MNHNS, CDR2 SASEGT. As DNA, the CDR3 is TGTGCCAGCAGTCCCCGACCGGGACAGGGGGTGTCTGGCTACACCTTC. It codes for CASSPRPGQGVSGYTF.

The chain's CDR3 is CASSWRTGSNTGELFF. The CDR3 region has the DNA TGCGCCAGCAGCTGGCGGACAGGTTCGAACACCGGGGAGCTGTTTTTT. The chain joins TRBV5-1 to TRBJ2-2, with 7 bases lining up with TRBD1. V shed 3 bases and J 0 bases; nucleotides not matched to a gene: 5. Germline V CDR1 and CDR2: SGHRS, YFSETQ. The CDR3 length is 16 residues.

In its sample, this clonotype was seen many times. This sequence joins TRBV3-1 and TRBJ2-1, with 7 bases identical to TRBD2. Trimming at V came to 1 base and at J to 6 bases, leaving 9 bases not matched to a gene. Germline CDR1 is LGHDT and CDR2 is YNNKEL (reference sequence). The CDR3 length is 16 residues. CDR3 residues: CASSQGGSGEVNEQFF. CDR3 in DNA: TGTGCCAGCAGCCAAGGGGGAAGCGGGGAGGTCAATGAGCAGTTCTTC.

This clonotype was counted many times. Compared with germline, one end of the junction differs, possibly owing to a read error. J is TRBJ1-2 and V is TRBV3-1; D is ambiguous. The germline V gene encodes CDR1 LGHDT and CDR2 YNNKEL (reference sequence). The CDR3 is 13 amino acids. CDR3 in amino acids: CASTQALNYGYTF. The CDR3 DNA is TGTGCCAGCACCCAAGCCTTAAACTATGGCTACACCTTC.

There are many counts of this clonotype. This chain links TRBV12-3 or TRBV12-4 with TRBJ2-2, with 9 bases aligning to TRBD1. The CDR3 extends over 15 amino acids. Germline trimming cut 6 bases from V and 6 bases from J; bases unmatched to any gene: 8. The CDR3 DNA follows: TGTGCCAGCAGGGGACAGGGAGTTTCGGCCGGGGAGCTGTTTTTT. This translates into CASRGQGVSAGELFF.

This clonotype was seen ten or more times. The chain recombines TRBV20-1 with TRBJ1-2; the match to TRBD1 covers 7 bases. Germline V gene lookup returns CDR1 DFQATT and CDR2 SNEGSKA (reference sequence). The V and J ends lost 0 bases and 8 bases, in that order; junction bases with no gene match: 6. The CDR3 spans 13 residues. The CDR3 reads CSARDLRGPGYTF. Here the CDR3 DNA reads TGCAGTGCTAGAGATCTTAGGGGGCCGGGCTACACCTTC.

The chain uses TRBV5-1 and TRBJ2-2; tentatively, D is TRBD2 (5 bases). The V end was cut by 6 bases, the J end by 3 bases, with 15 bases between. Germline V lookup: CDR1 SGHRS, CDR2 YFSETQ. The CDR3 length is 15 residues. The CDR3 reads CASTSRAPDTGELFF. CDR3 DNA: TGCGCCAGCACCTCGAGGGCCCCTGACACCGGGGAGCTGTTTTTT.